The 11 T cell receptor beta chains below all came from one sample that was sequenced in a study of TIL therapy for anti-PD-1-resistant metastatic lung cancer. The libraries were made with immunoSEQ v3. Assay: immunoSEQ multiplex PCR; the TCRdb copy retains only in-frame clones and omits some. This sample carries about 55,000 clones, 75% to 90% of them seen once, and the ten largest clones take 2.9%. Time point specified: pre-treatment sample, taken before nivolumab and TIL therapy. The sample in question was blood, obtained at baseline. Every receptor here comes from a person aged 25-85 years with non-small cell lung cancer.

DNA for the CDR3: TGTGCCAGCCTGATCCGGGGAGGAGAGACCCAGTACTTC. This encodes CASLIRGGETQYF. This sequence joins TRBV6-5 and TRBJ2-5, with D possibly being TRBD2 (6 bases). V was clipped by 8 bases and J by 4 bases, with 14 bases between them. Germline CDR1 and CDR2: MNHEY and SVGAGI. This CDR3 region has 13 residues.

V usage is TRBV4-1 and J usage is TRBJ1-4, with D possibly TRBD1 on 5 matching bases. Germline V CDR1 and CDR2: MGHRA, YSYEKL. V lost 0 bases and J 3 bases, leaving 20 bases between the germline ends. CDR3 length: 19 residues. CDR3 nucleotides: TGCGCCAGCAGCCAAGAGGACGACGGCAGGGCGCGGGCTAATGAAAAACTGTTTTTT. Amino acids: CASSQEDDGRARANEKLFF.

This rearrangement joins TRBV7-9 to TRBJ2-7; D is undetermined. Trimming took off 5 bases at V and 4 bases at J, with 6 bases between the two ends. The CDR3 length is 11 residues. Germline V gene sequence: CDR1 SEHNR, CDR2 FQNEAQ (reference sequence). In nucleotides, the CDR3 is TGTGCCAGCAGCCACGGATACGAGCAGTACTTC. It yields the protein CASSHGYEQYF.

The count of this clone is one. This chain joins TRBV7-8 and TRBJ1-2; maybe TRBD1 (6 bases). This CDR3 has 15 amino acids. The ends were cut back, 5 bases at V and 2 bases at J, with 15 bases in the middle. Germline assignment: CDR1 SGHVS and CDR2 FQNEAQ. This CDR3 reads CASSLDRTYNYGYTF. CDR3 in DNA: TGTGCCAGCAGCCTCGACAGGACATACAACTATGGCTACACCTTC.

CDR3 sequence: CASSYRFSGAVYEQYF. DNA of the CDR3: TGTGCCAGCAGTTACCGTTTTTCAGGTGCTGTCTACGAGCAGTACTTC. The chain has TRBV6-5 and TRBJ2-7; D is undetermined. The CDR3 is made up of 16 amino acids. The germline V gene has CDR1 MNHEY and CDR2 SVGAGI. Between the trimmed V and J ends, which lost 2 bases and 3 bases, there was a span of 17 bases.

The CDR3: CASSYSGDTQYF. Written as DNA, the CDR3 is TGTGCCAGCAGTTACTCTGGAGATACGCAGTATTTT. The J gene is TRBJ2-3, the V gene TRBV6-2 or TRBV6-3; D gene uncertain. CDR1 is MNHEY and CDR2 is SVGEGT in the germline V gene. There are 12 residues in the CDR3. Trimming removed 0 bases at V and 5 bases at J, with 3 bases between.

The V and J genes are TRBV2 and TRBJ1-2; a weak D match, TRBD1 (5 bases). Per the germline V gene, CDR1 is SNHLY and CDR2 is FYNNEI. This CDR3 is built from 12 residues. Trimming took 6 bases from V and 4 from J, leaving 9 bases between them. CDR3 protein: CASRDDSYGYTF. In DNA form, the CDR3 reads TGTGCCAGCAGGGATGACAGCTATGGCTACACCTTC.

The V and J genes are TRBV27 and TRBJ2-1, with TRBD2 matching 12 bases. This CDR3 spans 17 amino acids. J was trimmed by 6 bases and V by 1 base; bases with no gene match: 7. Per the germline V gene, CDR1 is MNHEY and CDR2 is SMNVEV (reference sequence). CDR3 sequence: CASSLLASGGAFNEQFF. CDR3 DNA sequence: TGTGCCAGCAGTTTATTGGCTAGCGGGGGGGCTTTCAATGAGCAGTTCTTC.

The V and J genes are TRBV7-2 and TRBJ2-7; weak D call: TRBD1 (5 bases). The germline V gene encodes CDR1 SGHTA and CDR2 FQGNSA. The CDR3 totals 13 residues. Trimming pared 2 bases from V and 3 bases from J, leaving 8 bases between. This CDR3 reads CASSLQGYYEQYF. The CDR3 region has the DNA TGTGCCAGCAGCTTACAGGGATACTACGAGCAGTACTTC.

Here the CDR3 reads CASSVIPGNTIYF. CDR3 DNA sequence: TGTGCCAGCAGCGTTATCCCCGGAAACACCATATATTTT. This sequence joins TRBV9 and TRBJ1-3; D unresolved. Per germline, CDR1 SGDLS and CDR2 YYNGEE. The V and J ends lost 2 bases and 4 bases respectively, with 7 bases between them. The CDR3 has 13 amino acids.

The chain has TRBV7-8 and TRBJ2-1, with D unclear. CDR3 size: 13 residues. V was shortened by 4 bases and J by 0 bases, with 4 bases between the two germline ends. Germline CDR1 SGHVS, CDR2 FQNEAQ. This chain's CDR3 is CASSSGSYNEQFF. In DNA, the CDR3 is TGTGCCAGCAGCTCCGGCTCCTACAATGAGCAGTTCTTC. Filled out from reference TRBV7-8 and TRBJ2-1, the complete variable domain reads GAGVSQSPRYKVAKRGQDVALRCDPISGHVSLFWYQQALGQGPEFLTYFQNEAQLDKSGLPSDRFFAERPEGSVSTLKIQRTQQEDSAVYLCASSSGSYNEQFFGPGTRLTVL.